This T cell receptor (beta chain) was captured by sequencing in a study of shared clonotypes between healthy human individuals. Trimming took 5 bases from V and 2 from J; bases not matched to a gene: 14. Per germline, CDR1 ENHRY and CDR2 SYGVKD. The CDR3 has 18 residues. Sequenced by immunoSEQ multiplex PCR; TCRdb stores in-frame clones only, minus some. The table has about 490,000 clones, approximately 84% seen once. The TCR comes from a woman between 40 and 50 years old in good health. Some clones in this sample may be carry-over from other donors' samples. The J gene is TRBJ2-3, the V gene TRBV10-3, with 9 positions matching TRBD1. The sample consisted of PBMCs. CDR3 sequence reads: CAISLVGQGQASTDTQYF. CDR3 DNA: TGTGCCATCAGTCTCGTGGGACAGGGTCAAGCTTCCACAGATACGCAGTATTTT.